These 5 T cell receptor beta chains share one sample of origin, sequenced in a study of T cells expressing NK-cell markers. One entry per CDR3 protein, without DNA, is what TCRdb gives after re-calling the 5' RACE reads. This sample contains fewer than 550,000 distinct CDR3 sequences. The sample comprised blood T cells: a sorted CD56 or NKG2C T cell subset, CD4+ or CD8+ T cells, or bulk PBMC T cells (not recorded which). The receptors come from a woman aged 45 to 65 in good health.

The chain uses TRBV15 and TRBJ2-1; the TCRdb call, TRBD1, lacks DNA for checking. The germline V gene encodes CDR1 LNHNV and CDR2 YYDKDF (reference sequence). The CDR3 is made up of 18 amino acids. The CDR3 reads CATSRPPGDRGSYNEQFF.

The genes are TRBV15 and TRBJ2-3. Per germline, CDR1 LNHNV and CDR2 YYDKDF (reference sequence). CDR3 size: 12 residues. The CDR3 reads CATRSGTDTQYF. The whole variable domain, filled in from reference TRBV15 and TRBJ2-3, reads DAMVIQNPRYQVTQFGKPVTLSCSQTLNHNVMYWYQQKSSQAPKLLFHYYDKDFNNEADTPDNFQSRRPNTSFCFLDIRSPGLGDTAMYLCATRSGTDTQYFGPGTRLTVL.

The V gene is TRBV7-8, the J gene TRBJ2-2. CDR1 SGHVS and CDR2 FQNEAQ come from the germline V gene. The CDR3 extends over 14 amino acids. The CDR3 region is CASSLARITGELFF.

This chain joins TRBV5-1 and TRBJ1-2. Germline V gene lookup returns CDR1 SGHRS and CDR2 YFSETQ. The CDR3 has 13 residues. The chain's CDR3 is CASSPNYNYGYTF.

The J gene is TRBJ1-6, the V gene TRBV7-9. Germline CDR1 and CDR2: SEHNR and FQNEAQ (reference sequence). The CDR3 loop spans 12 amino acids. The CDR3 here is CASSLGRSPLHF.